These T cell receptor beta chains were read from a single sample in a study of early T cells in non-severe SARS-CoV-2 infection. A single record per CDR3 protein comes from TCRdb applying MiXCR to the 5' RACE reads. The sample yields roughly 100,000 distinct CDR3 sequences, 13% seen once. The sample consisted of whole blood. All receptors derive from an adult who was a healthcare worker with PCR-confirmed SARS-CoV-2 infection or an uninfected control (not recorded which). Each CDR3 is given with its conserved first and last residue. A D gene is named only where the DNA matches it firmly. Clone size appears in some rows only: once, few, many, or a class for an expanded clone.

abundance	d_gene	v_gene	j_gene	CDR3aa	CDR3nt
NA	NA	TRBV20-1	TRBJ2-1	CSARSLAGSYNEQFF	TGCAGTGCTAGATCGTTAGCCGGATCCTACAATGAGCAGTTCTTC
few	NA	TRBV20-1	TRBJ2-5	CSARVGTRAETQYF	TGCAGTGCTAGAGTGGGAACCAGGGCAGAGACCCAGTACTTC
many	TRBD2	TRBV4-1	TRBJ2-3	CASSRTSPTDTQYF	TGCGCCAGCAGCCGGACTAGTCCCACAGATACGCAGTATTTT
few	NA	TRBV20-1	TRBJ2-3	CSALDWGERDTQYF	TGCAGTGCCTTAGACTGGGGTGAGAGAGATACGCAGTATTTT
NA	TRBD1	TRBV24-1	TRBJ2-1	CATSDAGTGALNEQFF	TGTGCCACCAGTGATGCCGGGACAGGGGCACTCAATGAGCAGTTCTTC
few	NA	TRBV27	TRBJ2-3	CASSLRLPFTDTQYF	TGTGCCAGCAGTTTAAGGCTACCTTTCACAGATACGCAGTATTTT
NA	TRBD2	TRBV11-2	TRBJ2-1	CASSLVGTSNDEQFF	TGTGCCAGCAGCTTAGTAGGGACTAGCAACGATGAGCAGTTCTTC
NA	TRBD1	TRBV28	TRBJ2-4	CASSLGLGQGNIQYF	TGTGCCAGCAGTTTGGGGCTGGGACAGGGAAACATTCAGTACTTC
few	NA	TRBV28	TRBJ2-7	CASSLSTPNEQYF	TGTGCCAGCAGTCTGTCAACTCCAAACGAGCAGTACTTC
few	NA	TRBV28	TRBJ2-7	CASKADYEQYF	TGTGCCAGCAAGGCGGATTACGAGCAGTACTTC
NA	TRBD1	TRBV28	TRBJ2-3	CASRTGEDTQYF	TGTGCCAGCAGGACAGGGGAAGATACGCAGTATTTT
few	TRBD2	TRBV25-1	TRBJ2-7	CASSEWTSEAYEQYF	TGTGCCAGCAGTGAGTGGACTAGCGAAGCCTACGAGCAGTACTTC
NA	NA	TRBV15	TRBJ2-1	CATSPRTGRDEQFF	TGTGCCACCAGCCCTCGGACAGGGAGGGATGAGCAGTTCTTC
few	TRBD2	TRBV6-2/TRBV6-3	TRBJ2-2	CASIRTSVSPGELFF	TGTGCCAGCATTCGGACTAGCGTCAGCCCCGGGGAGCTGTTTTTT
NA	NA	TRBV10-3	TRBJ2-3	CAISLLGRGAADTQYF	TGTGCCATCAGTTTATTAGGACGAGGGGCAGCAGATACGCAGTATTTT
many	NA	TRBV4-2	TRBJ1-2	CASSQAPNYGYTF	TGTGCCAGCAGCCAAGCACCTAACTATGGCTACACCTTC
few	NA	TRBV7-9	TRBJ2-2	CASSWVGATGELFF	TGTGCCAGCAGCTGGGTAGGAGCCACCGGGGAGCTGTTTTTT
few	TRBD2	TRBV3-1	TRBJ2-1	CASSPGDGRAGNEQFF	TGTGCCAGCAGCCCTGGTGACGGGAGGGCCGGCAATGAGCAGTTCTTC
NA	TRBD1	TRBV20-1	TRBJ2-5	CSARDERGQGIPRGTQYF	TGCAGTGCTAGAGATGAGAGGGGACAGGGAATCCCCAGGGGGACCCAGTACTTC
few	TRBD2	TRBV9	TRBJ2-1	CASSPDLTSGRTSSYNEQFF	TGTGCCAGCAGCCCCGACCTTACTAGCGGGAGGACGAGCTCCTACAATGAGCAGTTCTTC
few	NA	TRBV12-3/TRBV12-4	TRBJ2-1	CASSLGAGKLPFF	TGTGCCAGCAGTTTAGGAGCCGGGAAACTGCCCTTTTTC
many	TRBD1	TRBV7-9	TRBJ1-1	CASSSRDSNTEAFF	TGTGCCAGCAGCTCCCGGGACAGCAACACTGAAGCTTTCTTT
few	NA	TRBV9	TRBJ2-7	CASSVVGATSYEQYF	TGTGCCAGCAGCGTGGTGGGAGCAACGTCCTACGAGCAGTACTTC
few	NA	TRBV20-1	TRBJ2-1	CSARTNNNEQFF	TGCAGTGCTAGAACGAATAACAATGAGCAGTTCTTC
many	NA	TRBV20-1	TRBJ2-5	CSARGWGRETQYF	TGCAGTGCTAGGGGCTGGGGGCGAGAGACCCAGTACTTC
NA	TRBD1	TRBV28	TRBJ2-3	CASSPRQGASADTQYF	TGTGCCAGCAGTCCCCGACAGGGGGCCAGTGCAGATACGCAGTATTTT
few	NA	TRBV4-1	TRBJ2-7	CASSQDRTSYEQYF	TGCGCCAGCAGCCAAGATCGAACAAGCTACGAGCAGTACTTC
few	TRBD1	TRBV6-5	TRBJ2-7	CASSYSTGGDEQYF	TGTGCCAGCAGTTACTCGACAGGGGGCGACGAGCAGTACTTC
NA	TRBD2	TRBV7-8	TRBJ2-2	CASSLPGRTSGRQNTGELFF	TGTGCCAGCAGCCTTCCGGGAAGGACTAGCGGGAGGCAGAACACCGGGGAGCTGTTTTTT
NA	TRBD2	TRBV29-1	TRBJ2-1	CSVESWLAGINEQFF	TGCAGCGTTGAGTCTTGGCTAGCGGGAATAAATGAGCAGTTCTTC
many	TRBD1	TRBV5-1	TRBJ2-5	CASSSGQGLTQETQYF	TGCGCCAGCAGCTCGGGACAGGGGCTAACCCAAGAGACCCAGTACTTC
few	TRBD1	TRBV18	TRBJ2-1	CASSPAVTGDNEQFF	TGTGCCAGCTCACCGGCCGTGACAGGGGACAATGAGCAGTTCTTC
NA	NA	TRBV24-1	TRBJ1-5	CATSDEVPQPQHF	TGTGCCACCAGTGACGAGGTTCCACAGCCCCAGCATTTT
NA	NA	TRBV12-3/TRBV12-4	TRBJ2-7	CASSLALGRGRDEQYF	TGTGCCAGCAGTTTAGCGCTCGGCAGGGGGAGGGACGAGCAGTACTTC
many	NA	TRBV5-5	TRBJ1-4	CASSSVAGDEKLFF	TGTGCCAGCAGTTCGGTGGCAGGAGATGAAAAACTGTTTTTT
few	NA	TRBV11-2	TRBJ2-3	CASSLAQTTTDTQYF	TGTGCCAGCAGCTTAGCACAGACCACCACAGATACGCAGTATTTT
NA	NA	TRBV28	TRBJ2-7	CASRGLSSYEQYF	TGTGCCAGCAGAGGATTAAGCTCCTACGAGCAGTACTTC
many	NA	TRBV12-3/TRBV12-4	TRBJ1-6	CASRGPPHKTGTNSPLHF	TGTGCCAGCAGGGGTCCGCCCCATAAGACCGGTACCAATTCACCCCTCCACTTT
NA	NA	TRBV28	TRBJ2-4	CASSSRDSGKNIQYF	TGTGCCAGCAGTTCCCGGGACTCGGGCAAAAACATTCAGTACTTC
few	NA	TRBV14	TRBJ2-7	CASSLAGGPHYEQYF	TGTGCCAGCAGCCTCGCAGGGGGGCCCCACTACGAGCAGTACTTC
few	TRBD2	TRBV28	TRBJ2-1	CASSSPSGRAINEQFF	TGTGCCAGCAGTTCTCCTAGCGGGAGGGCCATCAATGAGCAGTTCTTC
many	TRBD2	TRBV29-1	TRBJ2-1	CSVYIAGGISYNEQFF	TGCAGCGTCTATATAGCGGGAGGGATCTCCTACAATGAGCAGTTCTTC
many	TRBD2	TRBV6-2/TRBV6-3	TRBJ2-3	CASGRREDLLRADTQYF	TGTGCCAGCGGAAGGCGGGAGGACCTTTTAAGGGCAGATACGCAGTATTTT
few	NA	TRBV12-3/TRBV12-4	TRBJ2-7	CASSPRGPQYF	TGTGCCAGCAGTCCCCGAGGTCCCCAGTACTTC
many	TRBD2	TRBV15	TRBJ2-7	CATSREVGLAGADYEQYF	TGTGCCACCAGCAGAGAAGTGGGCTTAGCGGGAGCGGACTACGAGCAGTACTTC
many	NA	TRBV7-3	TRBJ2-2	CASSLMSTQPTGELFF	TGTGCCAGCAGCTTAATGTCCACGCAGCCCACCGGGGAGCTGTTTTTT
many	NA	TRBV19	TRBJ2-7	CASNQDSSYEQYF	TGTGCCAGTAATCAGGACTCCTCCTACGAGCAGTACTTC
few	TRBD2	TRBV20-1	TRBJ2-1	CSARLAGGYNEQFF	TGCAGTGCGCGACTAGCGGGAGGATACAATGAGCAGTTCTTC
many	NA	TRBV7-2	TRBJ2-1	CASSFPGNEQFF	TGTGCCAGCAGCTTCCCTGGTAATGAGCAGTTCTTC
many	NA	TRBV7-2	TRBJ1-5	CASSLDYGGGQPQHF	TGTGCCAGCAGCTTAGACTACGGGGGCGGTCAGCCCCAGCATTTT
NA	TRBD1	TRBV12-3/TRBV12-4	TRBJ2-4	CASWGQGRNIQYF	TGTGCCAGCTGGGGACAGGGGAGAAACATTCAGTACTTC
few	NA	TRBV3-1	TRBJ2-1	CASSPDVSSYNEQFF	TGTGCCAGCAGCCCAGACGTCAGCTCCTACAATGAGCAGTTCTTC
NA	NA	TRBV28	TRBJ1-2	CASVGGLNYGYTF	TGTGCCAGCGTCGGGGGCTTAAACTATGGCTACACCTTC
NA	NA	TRBV7-2	TRBJ2-7	CASSGPNSYEQYF	TGTGCCAGCAGCGGACCGAACTCCTACGAGCAGTACTTC
NA	TRBD2	TRBV4-1	TRBJ2-3	CASSQGGVAQYF	TGCGCCAGCAGCCAGGGGGGGGTCGCGCAGTATTTT